The T cell receptor (beta chain) described here comes from a study of cytomegalovirus exposure and HLA in healthy donors. The wider study: Earlier sequencing of approximately 180 million T cells yielded 95 million to 120 million unique TCR beta sequences. Genotyping of more than 300 donors showed that 80% to 90% belonged to the Caucasian-associated ancestry cluster. General observations from the study: Association of a missense DCLRE1C variant with TCR beta V- and J-gene trimming was reported in a later analysis.

This clone was recorded a few times. Its antigen remains unknown. Amplification used 60 Vbeta primers and 13 Jbeta primers. TCRdb keeps only in-frame clones here, not all; method: immunoSEQ multiplex PCR. Among 90,000 to 120,000 clones listed, approximately 80% were seen once. The germline gives CDR1 SGHAT, CDR2 FQNNGV. The CDR3 sequence is 15 residues long. The V segment lost 2 bases and the J segment 1 base; nucleotides outside the gene matches: 4. Specimen: PBMCs. V usage is TRBV11-2 and J usage is TRBJ1-1; the match to TRBD1 covers 7 bases. This clonotype was sampled from a woman aged 40 to 49 in good health and CMV-seronegative. CDR3 residues: CASSLRGGRNTEAFF. Written as DNA, the CDR3 is TGTGCCAGCAGCTTAAGAGGGGGCCGGAACACTGAAGCTTTCTTT.